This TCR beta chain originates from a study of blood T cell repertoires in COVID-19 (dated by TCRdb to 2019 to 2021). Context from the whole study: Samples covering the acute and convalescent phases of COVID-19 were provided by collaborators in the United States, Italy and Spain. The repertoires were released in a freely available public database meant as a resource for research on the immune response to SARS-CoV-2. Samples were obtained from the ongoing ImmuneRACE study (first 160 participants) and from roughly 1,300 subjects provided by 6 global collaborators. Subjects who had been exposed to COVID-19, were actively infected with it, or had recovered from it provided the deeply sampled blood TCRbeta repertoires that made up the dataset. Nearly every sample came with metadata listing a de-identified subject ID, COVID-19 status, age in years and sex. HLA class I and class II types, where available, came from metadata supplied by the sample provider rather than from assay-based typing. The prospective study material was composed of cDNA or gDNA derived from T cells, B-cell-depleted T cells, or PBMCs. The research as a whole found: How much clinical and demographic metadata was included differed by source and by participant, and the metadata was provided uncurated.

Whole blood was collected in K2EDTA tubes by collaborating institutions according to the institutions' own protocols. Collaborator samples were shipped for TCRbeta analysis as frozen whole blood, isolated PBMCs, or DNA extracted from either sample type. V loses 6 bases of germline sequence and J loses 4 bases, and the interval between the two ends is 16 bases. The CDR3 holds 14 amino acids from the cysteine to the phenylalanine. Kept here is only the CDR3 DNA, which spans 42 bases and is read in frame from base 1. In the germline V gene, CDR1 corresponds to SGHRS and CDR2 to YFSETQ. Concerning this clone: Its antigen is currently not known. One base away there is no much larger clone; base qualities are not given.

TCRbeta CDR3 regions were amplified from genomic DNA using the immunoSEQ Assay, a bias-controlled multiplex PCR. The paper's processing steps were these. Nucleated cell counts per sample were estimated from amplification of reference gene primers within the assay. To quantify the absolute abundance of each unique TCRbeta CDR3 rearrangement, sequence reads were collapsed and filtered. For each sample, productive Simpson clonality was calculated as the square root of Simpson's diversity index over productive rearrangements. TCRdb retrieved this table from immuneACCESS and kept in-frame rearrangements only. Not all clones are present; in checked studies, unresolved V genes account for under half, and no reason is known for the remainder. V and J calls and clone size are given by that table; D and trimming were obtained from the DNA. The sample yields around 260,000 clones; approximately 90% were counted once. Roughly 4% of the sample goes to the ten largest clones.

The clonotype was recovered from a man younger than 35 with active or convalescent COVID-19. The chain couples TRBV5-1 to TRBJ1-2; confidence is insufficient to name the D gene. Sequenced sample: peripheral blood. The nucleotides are TGCGCCAGCACCCCGAGTGGCGGGGTCTATGGCTACACCTTC. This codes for CASTPSGGVYGYTF.